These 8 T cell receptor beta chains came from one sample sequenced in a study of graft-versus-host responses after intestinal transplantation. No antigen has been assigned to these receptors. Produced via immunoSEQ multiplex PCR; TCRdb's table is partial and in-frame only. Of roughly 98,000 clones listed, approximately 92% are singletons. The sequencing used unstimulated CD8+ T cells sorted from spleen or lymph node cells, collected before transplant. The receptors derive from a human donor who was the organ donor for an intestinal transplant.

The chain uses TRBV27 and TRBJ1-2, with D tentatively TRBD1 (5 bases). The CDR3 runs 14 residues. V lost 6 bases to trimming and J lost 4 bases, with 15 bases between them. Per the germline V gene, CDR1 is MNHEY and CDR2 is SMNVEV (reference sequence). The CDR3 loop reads CASRTTRGIYGYTF. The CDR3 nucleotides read TGTGCCAGCAGGACTACTCGGGGGATCTATGGCTACACCTTC.

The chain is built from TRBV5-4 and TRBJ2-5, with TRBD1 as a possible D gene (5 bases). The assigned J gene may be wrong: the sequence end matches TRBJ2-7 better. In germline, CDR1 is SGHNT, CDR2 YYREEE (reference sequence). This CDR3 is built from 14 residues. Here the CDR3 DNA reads TGTGCCAGCAGCTTGGGACAGACTTCCTACGAGCAGTACTTC. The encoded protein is CASSLGQTSYEQYF.

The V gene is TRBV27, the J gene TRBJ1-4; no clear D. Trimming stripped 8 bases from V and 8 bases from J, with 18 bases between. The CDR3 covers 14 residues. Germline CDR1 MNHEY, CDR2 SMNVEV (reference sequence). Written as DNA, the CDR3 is TGTGCCAGCGCAAAGCTAACCTTAGCCGAAAAACTGTTTTTT. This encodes CASAKLTLAEKLFF.

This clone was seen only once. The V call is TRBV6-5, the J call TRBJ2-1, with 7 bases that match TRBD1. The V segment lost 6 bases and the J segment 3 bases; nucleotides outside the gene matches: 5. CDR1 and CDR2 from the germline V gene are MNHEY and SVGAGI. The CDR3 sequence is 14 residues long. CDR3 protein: CASRGGTDYNEQFF. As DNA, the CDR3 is TGTGCCAGCAGGGGTGGGACAGACTACAATGAGCAGTTCTTC.

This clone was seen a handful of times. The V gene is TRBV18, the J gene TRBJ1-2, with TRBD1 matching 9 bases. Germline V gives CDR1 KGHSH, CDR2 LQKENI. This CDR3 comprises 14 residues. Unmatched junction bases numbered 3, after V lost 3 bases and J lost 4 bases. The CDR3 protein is CASSPPGQGYGYTF. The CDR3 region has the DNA TGTGCCAGCTCACCTCCGGGACAGGGCTATGGCTACACCTTC.

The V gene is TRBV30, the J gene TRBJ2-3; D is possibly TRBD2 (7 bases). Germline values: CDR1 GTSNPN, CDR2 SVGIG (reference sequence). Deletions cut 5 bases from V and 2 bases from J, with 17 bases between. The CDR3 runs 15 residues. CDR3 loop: CAWFGTGGLTDTQYF. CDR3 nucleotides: TGTGCCTGGTTTGGGACCGGGGGGCTCACAGATACGCAGTATTTT.

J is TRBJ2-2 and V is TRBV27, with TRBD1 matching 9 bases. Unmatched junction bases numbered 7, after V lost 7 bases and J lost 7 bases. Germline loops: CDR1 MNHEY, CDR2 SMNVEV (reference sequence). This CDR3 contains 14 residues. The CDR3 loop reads CASTWTGAGGELFF. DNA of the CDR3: TGTGCCAGCACCTGGACAGGGGCCGGCGGGGAGCTGTTTTTT.

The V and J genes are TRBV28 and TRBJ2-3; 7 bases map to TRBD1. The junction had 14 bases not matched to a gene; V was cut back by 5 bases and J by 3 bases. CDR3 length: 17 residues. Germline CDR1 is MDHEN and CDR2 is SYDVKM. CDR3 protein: CASSTFDREVATDTQYF. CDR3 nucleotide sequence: TGTGCCAGCAGTACCTTTGACAGGGAAGTTGCGACAGATACGCAGTATTTT.